These T cell receptor beta chains were read from a single sample in a study of T cells after posttransplantation cyclophosphamide. Assay: immunoSEQ multiplex PCR; the TCRdb copy retains only in-frame clones and omits some. The data contain more than 4,000 clones, about three quarters of them singletons. The input for sequencing was PBMCs, taken around 290 days after allogeneic stem cell transplant with calcineurin inhibitor and methotrexate. Receptors originate from a female patient aged 50-65 years who received an allogeneic stem cell transplant from an unrelated donor, was CMV-positive, and had acute and chronic GVHD. Some T cells may possibly be graft donor cells. Both conserved end residues are part of each CDR3. The D gene is left open where the match is weak. For some rows the clone size is stated as once, few or many, or as a class when expanded; others skip it.

TRBV5-2	TRBJ2-5	NA	NA	CASSHRDRGQKTQYF	TGTGCCAGCAGCCACCGGGACAGGGGGCAGAAGACCCAGTACTTC
TRBV7-8	TRBJ2-3	TRBD2	NA	CASSSPSSGSTDTQYF	TGTGCCAGCAGCTCCCCTTCTAGCGGTTCGACAGATACGCAGTATTTT
TRBV4-1	TRBJ2-5	TRBD1	NA	CASSQDQRGLVTQYF	TGCGCCAGCAGCCAAGATCAGAGGGGGCTCGTGACCCAGTACTTC
TRBV25-1	TRBJ1-2	NA	NA	CASSIESNYGYTF	TGTGCCAGCAGCATCGAGTCTAACTATGGCTACACCTTC
TRBV5-8	TRBJ1-2	TRBD1	NA	CATPSAGGFYGYTF	TGTGCCACCCCCTCGGCAGGGGGCTTCTATGGCTACACCTTC
TRBV9	TRBJ2-7	NA	few	CASSAQQNYEQYF	TGTGCCAGCAGTGCGCAACAGAACTACGAGCAGTACTTC
TRBV30	TRBJ2-2	TRBD1	NA	CASLDRGYTGELFF	TGTGCTTCCCTCGACAGGGGGTACACCGGGGAGCTGTTTTTT
TRBV7-9	TRBJ2-7	TRBD1	NA	CANSDRDRGSYEQYF	TGTGCCAACAGCGATAGGGACAGGGGGTCGTACGAGCAGTACTTC
TRBV7-3	TRBJ2-2	TRBD2	NA	CASSGSGLAGGGELFF	TGTGCCAGCAGCGGATCGGGACTAGCGGGGGGCGGGGAGCTGTTTTTT
TRBV6-9	TRBJ1-1	TRBD1	few	CASRLQGSTEAFF	TGTGCCAGCAGGTTACAGGGGTCCACTGAAGCTTTCTTT
TRBV5-3	TRBJ2-7	TRBD1	NA	CARSLEGQGVFGSSYEQYF	TGTGCCAGAAGCTTGGAGGGACAGGGGGTTTTTGGTAGCTCCTACGAGCAGTACTTC
TRBV13	TRBJ2-7	TRBD1	NA	CASSPRDSPYEQYF	TGTGCCAGCAGCCCCCGGGACAGTCCTTACGAGCAGTACTTC
TRBV19	TRBJ2-7	TRBD2	NA	CASSIAAGVEQYF	TGTGCCAGTAGTATAGCTGCGGGGGTTGAGCAGTACTTC
TRBV28	TRBJ1-1	TRBD1	NA	CASTSIGTGITDTEAFF	TGTGCCAGCACCTCAATAGGGACAGGGATTACGGACACTGAAGCTTTCTTT
TRBV13	TRBJ2-6	NA	NA	CASSGGGANPGANVLTF	TGTGCCAGCAGCGGTGGGGGGGCGAATCCTGGGGCCAACGTCCTGACTTTC
TRBV11-2	TRBJ2-7	NA	NA	CASSSYRRGIDEQYF	TGTGCCAGCAGCTCGTATAGACGGGGTATCGACGAGCAGTACTTC
TRBV14	TRBJ2-7	NA	once	CASSLTGGGPPTYF	TGTGCCAGCAGCCTCACCGGGGGTGGCCCTCCCACGTACTTC
TRBV2	TRBJ1-1	TRBD1	NA	CASSRDRGLANTEAFF	TGTGCCAGCAGCCGGGACAGGGGGCTGGCGAACACTGAAGCTTTCTTT
TRBV19	TRBJ2-5	NA	NA	CASSGRRQETQYF	TGTGCCAGTAGCGGTAGGCGGCAAGAGACCCAGTACTTC
TRBV4-1	TRBJ2-1	TRBD1	NA	CASSLTGTGGPNEQFF	TGCGCCAGCAGCCTCACCGGGACAGGGGGCCCCAATGAGCAGTTCTTC
TRBV9	TRBJ2-3	TRBD1	NA	CASGPWTGSTDTQYF	TGTGCCAGCGGACCGTGGACAGGGAGCACAGATACGCAGTATTTT
TRBV28	TRBJ1-6	NA	NA	CASMEEGSPLHF	TGTGCCAGCATGGAGGAAGGTTCACCCCTCCACTTT
TRBV5-5	TRBJ2-7	TRBD1	NA	CASTTGGIHEQYF	TGTGCCAGCACCACAGGGGGCATACACGAGCAGTACTTC
TRBV5-1	TRBJ1-5	NA	NA	CASSWGDYSNQPQHF	TGCGCCAGCAGCTGGGGAGATTATAGCAATCAGCCCCAGCATTTT
TRBV7-3	TRBJ2-5	TRBD1	NA	CASSHRDRGQKTQYF	TGTGCCAGCAGCCACCGGGACAGGGGGCAGAAGACCCAGTACTTC
TRBV29-1	TRBJ1-2	TRBD1	once	CSVEHRGPYGYTF	TGCAGCGTTGAACACAGGGGGCCCTATGGCTACACCTTC
TRBV18	TRBJ1-3	NA	NA	CASSLQDSGNTIYF	TGTGCCAGCTCACTACAAGACTCTGGAAACACCATATATTTT
TRBV6-1	TRBJ2-7	NA	NA	CASRSRETDPYEQYF	TGTGCCAGCCGCAGCCGGGAGACAGACCCCTACGAGCAGTACTTC
TRBV27	TRBJ2-3	TRBD2	NA	CASSSGLAVSTDTQYF	TGTGCCAGCAGTTCGGGACTAGCGGTTAGCACAGATACGCAGTATTTT
TRBV5-6	TRBJ1-6	NA	NA	CASSLLQKNSPLHF	TGTGCCAGCAGCTTGCTTCAGAAAAATTCACCCCTCCACTTT
TRBV18	TRBJ1-1	NA	NA	CASSPRTENTEVFF	TGTGCCAGCTCACCGAGGACAGAGAACACTGAAGTTTTCTTT
TRBV5-8	TRBJ1-5	TRBD1	NA	CASRGTGEEGQPQHF	TGTGCCAGCAGGGGGACAGGGGAAGAGGGTCAGCCCCAGCATTTT
TRBV9	TRBJ1-1	TRBD1	few	CASSARGNGNTEAFF	TGTGCCAGCAGCGCCAGGGGGAATGGGAACACTGAAGCTTTCTTT
TRBV19	TRBJ2-3	NA	NA	CASSMRVSSTDTQYF	TGTGCCAGTAGTATGAGAGTTTCTAGCACAGATACGCAGTATTTT
TRBV15	TRBJ2-7	TRBD1	NA	CATSSAPGQSYEQYF	TGTGCCACCAGCAGCGCGCCGGGACAGTCCTACGAGCAGTACTTC
TRBV19	TRBJ1-1	NA	medium-sized	CASENRENTEAFF	TGTGCCAGTGAAAACAGGGAGAACACTGAAGCTTTCTTT
TRBV7-6	TRBJ2-7	TRBD2	NA	CASSLSGGPGYEQYF	TGTGCCAGCAGCTTATCGGGAGGCCCGGGCTACGAGCAGTACTTC